Below are 21 T cell receptor beta chains sequenced from a single sample in a study of cytomegalovirus exposure and HLA in healthy donors (dated by TCRdb to about 2017). The library was produced with the immunoSEQ multiplex PCR assay. A mixture of 60 forward primers for TCR Vbeta segments and 13 reverse primers for TCR Jbeta segments was used in the multiplex PCR. Not all clones reach the TCRdb copy of this immuneACCESS table, which keeps in-frame sequences only. Checked studies attribute under half of the gap to unresolved V genes and leave the rest unexplained. Across this sample there are about 140,000 clones, with nearly 90% seen only once. The top ten clones comprise roughly 0.5% of the sample. Specimen: PBMCs. Receptor source: a woman aged 35 to 49 in good health and CMV-seronegative.

This clone appeared a single time. This chain joins TRBV10-3 and TRBJ2-5, with TRBD2 matching 12 bases. V shed 0 bases and J 4 bases; nucleotides not matched to a gene: 6. Looked up from germline, CDR1 is ENHRY and CDR2 is SYGVKD. The CDR3 totals 17 residues. The CDR3 region has the DNA TGTGCCATCAGTGAGTCGATGCTAGCGGGAGGGAGAGAGACCCAGTACTTC. It translates to CAISESMLAGGRETQYF.

The chain has TRBV7-2 and TRBJ2-1; possibly TRBD2 for D (6 bases). The V end was cut by 4 bases, the J end by 8 bases, with 9 bases between. CDR3 length equals 12 residues. Germline loops: CDR1 SGHTA, CDR2 FQGNSA. This CDR3 is CASSWASDEQFF. CDR3 coding DNA: TGTGCCAGCAGCTGGGCTAGCGATGAGCAGTTCTTC.

V gene TRBV27 combines with J gene TRBJ2-1, with D maybe TRBD2 (5 bases). The CDR3 has 13 amino acids. CDR1 and CDR2 from the germline V gene are MNHEY and SMNVEV (reference sequence). Trimming left V 5 bases short and J 6 bases short, with 11 bases between. DNA for the CDR3: TGTGCCAGCAGTCGGCTAGCTGGCAATGAGCAGTTCTTC. This gives the protein CASSRLAGNEQFF.

The genes are TRBV6-4 and TRBJ1-5; 8 bases line up with TRBD1. Germline V gene data show CDR1 as MRHNA and CDR2 as SNTAGT. V trimming: 5 bases; J trimming: 1 base; junction bases outside the gene matches: 4. The CDR3 spans 15 residues. CDR3 nucleotide sequence: TGTGCCAGCAGTACGCAGGGGGCGAGCAATCAGCCCCAGCATTTT. Encoded protein: CASSTQGASNQPQHF.

CDR3 in amino acids: CASSANSNTDTQYF. CDR3 coding DNA: TGCGCCAGCAGTGCCAACTCAAACACAGATACGCAGTATTTT. The genes are TRBV10-1 and TRBJ2-3; no definite D call. Germline V lookup: CDR1 WNHNN, CDR2 SYGVQD (reference sequence). This CDR3 is 14 amino acids long. With 4 bases removed from V and 2 bases from J, the gap between germline ends came to 10 bases.

The genes are TRBV7-6 and TRBJ2-2, with 7 nucleotides matching TRBD2. The J segment lost 7 bases and the V segment lost 4 bases, leaving 21 bases of the junction unmatched. The germline V gene has CDR1 SGHVS and CDR2 FNYEAQ. CDR3 length equals 19 residues. Here the CDR3 DNA reads TGTGCCAGCAGCTCCGCTCGGACTAGTAGCATCGGGGCATTCGGGGAGCTGTTTTTT. It codes for CASSSARTSSIGAFGELFF.

This clone came up once. The CDR3: CASSLQGGGPTDTQYF. The CDR3, as DNA: TGTGCCAGCAGCCTACAGGGTGGGGGTCCCACAGATACGCAGTATTTT. The V gene is TRBV6-6, the J gene TRBJ2-3; D possibly corresponds to TRBD1 (6 bases). The V gene's germline CDR1 is MNHNY and CDR2 SVGAGI (reference sequence). The CDR3 length is 16 residues. Trimming took 6 bases from V and 2 from J, leaving 18 bases between them.

This chain links TRBV28 with TRBJ2-2; D is unresolved. The CDR3 is 15 amino acids. Deletions cut 6 bases from V and 4 bases from J, with 15 bases between. Germline-derived CDR1 and CDR2 are MDHEN and SYDVKM. The CDR3: CASRGTTPSTGELFF. CDR3 in DNA: TGTGCCAGCAGGGGCACCACCCCATCCACCGGGGAGCTGTTTTTT.

The gene calls are TRBV28 and TRBJ2-7; TRBD2 matches 10 bases. There are 17 residues in the CDR3. J was trimmed by 3 bases and V by 3 bases; bases with no gene match: 11. CDR1 MDHEN and CDR2 SYDVKM come from the germline V gene. The CDR3 DNA reads TGTGCCAGCAGTTTCGAAGGTGGTTGGACTAGCGGCTACGAGCAGTACTTC. It yields the protein CASSFEGGWTSGYEQYF.

The rearrangement uses TRBV5-5 and TRBJ2-3, with D perhaps TRBD1 (8 bases). Looked up from germline, CDR1 is SGHKS and CDR2 is YYEKEE (reference sequence). This CDR3 is 14 amino acids long. V gave up 3 bases and J gave up 6 bases, with 14 bases separating them. The CDR3 here is CASSWTGRGDTQYF. CDR3 DNA sequence: TGTGCCAGCAGCTGGACAGGGAGGGGGGATACGCAGTATTTT.

The chain carries TRBV29-1 and TRBJ1-5, with 7 bases identical to TRBD1. Germline trimming cut 6 bases from V and 8 bases from J; bases unmatched to any gene: 10. The CDR3 is 13 residues long. CDR1 SQVTM and CDR2 ANQGSEA come from the germline V gene. In DNA, the CDR3 is TGCAGCGTGCGGACAGGCACGACCGAGCCCCAGCATTTT. Its translation: CSVRTGTTEPQHF.

V is TRBV6-5 and J is TRBJ2-7, with 11 positions matching TRBD2. The germline V gene has CDR1 MNHEY and CDR2 SVGAGI. The CDR3 extends over 16 amino acids. V was clipped by 2 bases and J by 5 bases; unmatched bases: 8. The CDR3 is CASSYTTLAGAHEQYF. The CDR3, as DNA: TGTGCCAGCAGTTACACCACACTAGCGGGAGCCCACGAGCAGTACTTC.

With regard to this clone: The junction and the germline gene differ at one end; a read error may be behind it. The chain has TRBV5-4 and TRBJ2-1, with D tentatively TRBD1 (6 bases). CDR1 and CDR2 (germline): SGHNT, YYREEE (reference sequence). This CDR3 spans 12 amino acids. CDR3 DNA: TGTGCCAGCAGCCGATTCGGACAGAGGATGATCTTC. Residues: CASSRFGQRMIF.

The CDR3 region has the DNA TGTGCCAGCCGAGTAAGCGGGGTCCGGGGCGACGAGCAGTACTTC. Residues: CASRVSGVRGDEQYF. The chain carries TRBV2 and TRBJ2-7; 7 bases match TRBD2. Germline CDR1 reads SNHLY; CDR2 reads FYNNEI. This CDR3 is 15 amino acids long. The trim removed 8 bases at V and 5 bases at J, leaving 15 bases unmatched. The whole variable domain, remainder taken from reference TRBV2 and TRBJ2-7, is EPEVTQTPSHQVTQMGQEVILRCVPISNHLYFYWYRQILGQKVEFLVSFYNNEISEKSEIFDDQFSVERPDGSNFTLKIRSTKLEDSAMYFCASRVSGVRGDEQYFGPGTRLTVT.

The rearrangement joins TRBV11-2 to TRBJ2-7, with D possibly TRBD2 on 5 matching bases. Trimming shortened V by 0 bases and J by 2 bases, and 8 bases separated the two germline ends. The CDR3 totals 14 residues. Germline assignment: CDR1 SGHAT and CDR2 FQNNGV. The CDR3 protein is CASSLDRGTYEQYF. CDR3 nucleotides: TGTGCCAGCAGCTTAGACAGAGGGACCTACGAGCAGTACTTC.

Concerning this clone: The junction differs from germline at one of its ends, possibly a read error. V is TRBV7-9 and J is TRBJ2-2; TRBD1 agrees at 7 bases. Per the germline V gene, CDR1 is SEHNR and CDR2 is FQNEAQ (reference sequence). This CDR3 spans 13 amino acids. This CDR3 is CSSSYQGAGELFF. The CDR3 DNA follows: TGTTCCAGCAGTTATCAGGGGGCCGGGGAGCTGTTTTTT. Full variable domain (missing parts from reference TRBV7-9 and TRBJ2-2): DTGVSQNPRHKITKRGQNVTFRCDPISEHNRLYWYRQTLGQGPEFLTYFQNEAQLEKSRLLSDRFSAERPKGSFSTLEIQRTEQGDSAMYLCSSSYQGAGELFFGEGSRLTVL.

This chain joins TRBV7-9 and TRBJ2-1, with a tentative D call TRBD2 (6 bases). V dropped 5 bases and J dropped 3 bases, with 11 bases sitting between them. Germline CDR1 SEHNR, CDR2 FQNEAQ (reference sequence). The CDR3 contains 14 residues. CDR3 DNA: TGTGCCAGCAGCCCCAGACTAGTCTACAATGAGCAGTTCTTC. Protein sequence: CASSPRLVYNEQFF.

This sequence joins TRBV5-6 and TRBJ1-1, with 10 bases matching TRBD1. V lost 4 bases and J lost 4; bases outside the gene matches: 7. The CDR3 is 15 residues long. CDR1 and CDR2 (germline): SGHDT, YYEEEE. The DNA for the CDR3 is TGTGCCAGCAGCATACCCGGGACAGGGGCCACTGAAGCTTTCTTT. It translates to CASSIPGTGATEAFF.

The CDR3 bases are TGTGCCAGCAGCTTACAACAGTCCGGAAACACCATATATTTT. It specifies CASSLQQSGNTIYF. The chain combines TRBV7-9 with TRBJ1-3, with D uncertain. CDR3 length: 14 residues. The V and J ends lost 2 bases and 4 bases respectively, with 9 bases between them. The germline V gene encodes CDR1 SEHNR and CDR2 FQNEAQ (reference sequence).

Only a few counts were recorded for this clone. V gene TRBV4-3 combines with J gene TRBJ2-7; 11 positions match TRBD1. The CDR3 is made up of 16 amino acids. The V gene's germline CDR1 is LGHNA and CDR2 YSLEER. Trimming removed 3 bases from V and 3 bases from J; junction bases left unmatched: 7. The DNA of the CDR3 is TGCGCCAGCAGCCAGGCGGTTGGGACAGGGGGCTACGAGCAGTACTTC. It yields the protein CASSQAVGTGGYEQYF.

V is TRBV2 and J is TRBJ2-7; the match to TRBD2 covers 10 bases. The CDR3 length is 14 residues. The ends lost 4 bases at V and 5 bases at J; junction bases unmatched: 5. Per germline, CDR1 SNHLY and CDR2 FYNNEI. In DNA, the CDR3 is TGTGCCAGCAGTGGGCTAGCGGGAGTCCACGAGCAGTACTTC. Protein product: CASSGLAGVHEQYF.